This TCR beta chain came from a study of cytomegalovirus exposure and HLA in healthy donors. PCR primers comprised 60 Vbeta and 13 Jbeta primers. TCRdb's table, derived via immunoSEQ multiplex PCR, lists solely in-frame clones and lacks some. The sample holds around 110,000 clones, 81% seen once. The receptor's source is a man aged 30 to 45 in good health and CMV-seronegative. Sequencing was carried out using PBMCs.

The CDR3 coding sequence is TGTGCCAGCAGCTTAGGGAGGGCGGGCCCCTCCTACGAGCAGTACTTC. The encoded protein is CASSLGRAGPSYEQYF. The chain couples TRBV7-2 to TRBJ2-7; weak D call: TRBD2 (6 bases). The V end lost 1 base, the J end lost 0 bases, and 13 bases lay between the germline ends. Per the germline V gene, CDR1 is SGHTA and CDR2 is FQGNSA. CDR3 length: 16 amino acids.